The source of this TCR beta chain is a study of blood T cell repertoires in COVID-19. In the study overall: Samples taken during acute and convalescent COVID-19 were collected in the United States, Italy and Spain. PBMCs, B-cell-depleted T cells, or T cells provided the cDNA or gDNA that made up the material.

Only a few counts were recorded for this clone. This CDR3 has 15 amino acids. Trimming left V 5 bases short and J 0 bases short, with 8 bases between. Germline assignment: CDR1 SGHAT and CDR2 FQNNGV. Only in-frame clones appear in the TCRdb table, and some are missing; sequencing was by immunoSEQ multiplex PCR. The sample has a few hundred thousand clones, 88% seen once; the top ten hold around 1%. The chain employs TRBV11-2 and TRBJ2-6; D is perhaps TRBD1 (6 bases). Source material: PBMCs or T cells enriched from blood (not recorded which). The sequence was collected from a woman between 25 and 40 years old who had recovered from COVID-19. CDR3 bases: TGTGCCAGCAGCCGACAGGTCTCTGGGGCCAACGTCCTGACTTTC. It is translated as CASSRQVSGANVLTF. The full variable domain, rest sourced from reference TRBV11-2 and TRBJ2-6, is EAGVAQSPRYKIIEKRQSVAFWCNPISGHATLYWYQQILGQGPKLLIQFQNNGVVDDSQLPKDRFSAERLKGVDSTLKIQPAKLEDSAVYLCASSRQVSGANVLTFGAGSRLTVL.